Shown below are 20 T cell receptor beta chains from a single sample sequenced in a study of cytotoxic CD8 clonotypes in ibrutinib-treated CLL. The assay was immunoSEQ multiplex PCR, and TCRdb's table has in-frame clones only and misses some. This sample has around 330,000 clones; over 60% occur once, and the top ten carry under 8%. Sequencing was performed on PBMCs, taken after 36 months of ibrutinib treatment. All receptors derive from a human donor with chronic lymphocytic leukemia.

The chain uses TRBV29-1 and TRBJ1-4; a weak D match, TRBD1 (5 bases). Germline V gene data show CDR1 as SQVTM and CDR2 as ANQGSEA. CDR3 length: 16 amino acids. V was trimmed by 2 bases and J by 0 bases, leaving 13 bases between them. The CDR3 nucleotides read TGCAGCGTTGAACCACAGGCACCCACAACTAATGAAAAACTGTTTTTT. Translated, it gives CSVEPQAPTTNEKLFF.

The gene calls are TRBV7-2 and TRBJ2-1, with TRBD2 matching over 9 bases. This CDR3 comprises 16 residues. In germline, CDR1 is SGHTA, CDR2 FQGNSA. Unmatched junction bases numbered 5, after V lost 1 base and J lost 4 bases. The CDR3 region is CASSLVGSGSYNEQFF. DNA for the CDR3: TGTGCCAGCAGCTTAGTTGGTAGCGGGAGTTACAATGAGCAGTTCTTC.

CDR3 DNA sequence: TGTGCCAGCAGTGAACACAGGGGCTCTGGAAACACCATATATTTT. Translating it yields CASSEHRGSGNTIYF. The chain uses TRBV6-1 and TRBJ1-3; 7 positions match TRBD1. This CDR3 is built from 15 residues. J lost 0 bases, V lost 2 bases, and 1 base had no gene match. Germline V CDR1 and CDR2: MNHNS, SASEGT.

The chain links TRBV7-9 to TRBJ2-1; 9 bases are shared with TRBD2. V was pared by 6 bases and J by 3 bases, with 6 bases of the junction left unmatched. Germline assignment: CDR1 SEHNR and CDR2 FQNEAQ (reference sequence). This CDR3 has 15 residues. This chain's CDR3 is CASRKLAGNYNEQFF. CDR3 coding DNA: TGTGCCAGCAGAAAGCTAGCGGGAAACTACAATGAGCAGTTCTTC.

The V call is TRBV5-1, the J call TRBJ2-2; a weak D match, TRBD1 (5 bases). The CDR3 sequence is 14 residues long. Germline-derived CDR1 and CDR2 are SGHRS and YFSETQ. V was pared by 2 bases and J by 3 bases, with 8 bases between. The DNA of the CDR3 is TGCGCCAGCAGCTTACAGGTCTACACCGGGGAGCTGTTTTTT. It specifies CASSLQVYTGELFF.

This rearrangement joins TRBV5-4 to TRBJ1-1; D not certain. CDR3 size: 13 residues. CDR1 is SGHNT and CDR2 is YYREEE in the germline V gene (reference sequence). Trimming pared 4 bases from V and 8 bases from J, leaving 15 bases between. The CDR3 loop reads CASSPVGWTEAFF. The CDR3 DNA reads as TGTGCCAGCAGCCCAGTGGGTTGGACCGAAGCTTTCTTT. Together with reference TRBV5-4 and TRBJ1-1, the CDR3 gives the full variable domain: ETGVTQSPTHLIKTRGQQVTLRCSSQSGHNTVSWYQQALGQGPQFIFQYYREEENGRGNFPPRFSGLQFPNYSSELNVNALELDDSALYLCASSPVGWTEAFFGQGTRLTVV.

The table lists this clone with a few counts. The V call is TRBV6-5, the J call TRBJ2-2; D is uncertain. Trimming pared 0 bases from V and 1 base from J, leaving 6 bases between. The germline gives CDR1 MNHEY, CDR2 SVGAGI. The CDR3 sequence is 15 residues long. CDR3 protein: CASSYSARNTGELFF. In DNA form, the CDR3 reads TGTGCCAGCAGTTACTCGGCCCGGAACACCGGGGAGCTGTTTTTT.

The rearrangement links TRBV6-1 to TRBJ1-2; no clear D. CDR1 is MNHNS and CDR2 is SASEGT in the germline V gene. This CDR3 has 15 amino acids. The ends were cut back, 10 bases at V and 8 bases at J, with 26 bases in the middle. CDR3 nucleotide sequence: TGTGCCACCTCCGGGAGTGGACCGACCTATCGGGGCTACACCTTC. As protein: CATSGSGPTYRGYTF.

This clone has more than one count but fewer than ten. The chain combines TRBV7-9 with TRBJ1-4; D is perhaps TRBD1 (5 bases). This CDR3 has 15 amino acids. Germline lookup yields CDR1 SEHNR and CDR2 FQNEAQ (reference sequence). Between the trimmed V and J ends, which lost 1 base and 4 bases, there was a span of 10 bases. The CDR3 DNA sequence: TGTGCCAGCAGCTTAGATACAGGTGGTAATGAAAAACTGTTTTTT. It translates to CASSLDTGGNEKLFF.

The V gene is TRBV27, the J gene TRBJ1-2; no firm D call. The germline V gene has CDR1 MNHEY and CDR2 SMNVEV (reference sequence). Trimming pared 0 bases from V and 0 bases from J, leaving 8 bases between. The CDR3 consists of 15 residues. The CDR3 DNA reads TGTGCCAGCAGTTTATCCGCTCCACCTAACTATGGCTACACCTTC. It translates to CASSLSAPPNYGYTF.

This clone turned up a few times. The rearrangement uses TRBV7-6 and TRBJ2-3, with D possibly matching TRBD2 (5 bases). CDR1 and CDR2 from the germline V gene are SGHVS and FNYEAQ. V was cut by 2 bases and J by 6 bases, with 6 bases left in between. This CDR3 contains 12 residues. The CDR3 spells CASSLSGDTQYF. CDR3 sequence (DNA): TGTGCCAGCAGCTTATCGGGGGATACGCAGTATTTT.

This rearrangement joins TRBV7-8 to TRBJ2-2; 10 bases agree with TRBD1. There are 16 residues in the CDR3. Germline V CDR1 and CDR2: SGHVS, FQNEAQ. Trimming removed 5 bases from V and 4 bases from J; junction bases left unmatched: 7. This CDR3 is CASSPTGTGATGELFF. The DNA of the CDR3 is TGTGCCAGCAGCCCTACCGGGACAGGGGCCACCGGGGAGCTGTTTTTT.

The chain is built from TRBV6-5 and TRBJ1-4; 7 positions match TRBD1. The CDR3 consists of 15 residues. Germline V CDR1 and CDR2: MNHEY, SVGAGI. The junction had 7 bases not matched to a gene; V was cut back by 6 bases and J by 3 bases. The CDR3 DNA is TGTGCCAGCAGCTTTGAGACAGGGCCTAATGAAAAACTGTTTTTT. It encodes CASSFETGPNEKLFF.

V is TRBV6-5 and J is TRBJ1-2, with no clear D. There are 13 residues in the CDR3. The ends were cut back, 5 bases at V and 5 bases at J, with 12 bases in the middle. The germline V gene has CDR1 MNHEY and CDR2 SVGAGI. The CDR3 sequence is CASSTPNLYGYTF. DNA for the CDR3: TGTGCCAGCAGTACTCCTAATTTATATGGCTACACCTTC.

This rearrangement joins TRBV18 to TRBJ2-7; 10 bases are a match to TRBD1. Looked up from germline, CDR1 is KGHSH and CDR2 is LQKENI. V trimming: 0 bases; J trimming: 4 bases; junction bases outside the gene matches: 3. This CDR3 contains 15 residues. DNA of the CDR3: TGTGCCAGCTCACCACCCCGACAGGGGGCGTACGAGCAGTACTTC. Its translation: CASSPPRQGAYEQYF.

The chain employs TRBV7-2 and TRBJ2-3; D is undetermined. Germline V lookup: CDR1 SGHTA, CDR2 FQGNSA. Trimming pared 3 bases from V and 2 bases from J, leaving 12 bases between. The CDR3 is made up of 15 amino acids. The CDR3 sequence: CASSFGISSTDTQYF. CDR3 DNA: TGTGCCAGCAGCTTTGGCATCTCTTCCACAGATACGCAGTATTTT.

The chain recombines TRBV29-1 with TRBJ2-7, with D perhaps TRBD1 (6 bases). Per germline, CDR1 SQVTM and CDR2 ANQGSEA. This CDR3 is built from 15 residues. V was cut by 3 bases and J by 2 bases, with 17 bases left in between. The chain's CDR3 is CSVEGMGKGAYEQYF. The DNA of the CDR3 is TGCAGCGTTGAGGGTATGGGGAAGGGGGCCTACGAGCAGTACTTC.

There are a few counts of this clone. The chain couples TRBV11-2 to TRBJ2-1, with a weak D call TRBD2 (5 bases). There are 11 residues in the CDR3. The germline V gene has CDR1 SGHAT and CDR2 FQNNGV. V was clipped by 5 bases and J by 9 bases, with 8 bases between them. CDR3 amino acids: CASSASGEQFF. In nucleotides, the CDR3 is TGTGCCAGCAGCGCCAGCGGTGAGCAGTTCTTC.

This clone appeared a single time. V is TRBV10-3 and J is TRBJ2-5; 7 bases line up with TRBD1. This CDR3 region has 12 residues. Germline V gives CDR1 ENHRY, CDR2 SYGVKD. V trimming: 2 bases; J trimming: 7 bases; junction bases outside the gene matches: 1. DNA for the CDR3: TGTGCCATCAGTGAGGACAGGGCGACCCAGTACTTC. Translated, it gives CAISEDRATQYF.

The chain links TRBV7-2 to TRBJ2-3; TRBD2 matches 9 bases. In germline, CDR1 is SGHTA, CDR2 FQGNSA. V gave up 8 bases and J gave up 2 bases; unmatched junction bases: 11. The CDR3 spans 16 residues. The CDR3 spells CASAFLIAGATDTQYF. CDR3 coding DNA: TGTGCCAGCGCGTTCCTTATAGCGGGGGCCACAGATACGCAGTATTTT.